What follows are 21 T cell receptor beta chains derived from one specimen sequenced in a study of T cells in Graves' hyperthyroidism and ophthalmopathy. Regions amplified from RNA transcripts were the TCR beta CDR3 regions. When the TCR CDR3 underwent first-round RT-PCR, the HTBI primer set was used. One entry per CDR3 protein, called by TCRdb with MiXCR from the multiplex PCR reads. The sample carries roughly 240,000 distinct CDR3 sequences, around 17% recorded once. Sequencing input: blood. The source of these receptors is a woman between 18 and 30 years old with Graves' ophthalmopathy.

This clonotype was observed a few times. The gene calls are TRBV10-3 and TRBJ1-5; 7 positions match TRBD1. The CDR3 totals 16 residues. The V and J ends lost 6 bases and 4 bases, in that order; junction bases with no gene match: 12. From germline, CDR1 is ENHRY and CDR2 SYGVKD. CDR3 nucleotides: TGTGCCATCAGGGCCCGACAGGGAAATGGAAATCAGCCCCAGCATTTT. This encodes CAIRARQGNGNQPQHF.

The sample holds many counts of this clonotype. The rearrangement joins TRBV20-1 to TRBJ1-4; tentative D call: TRBD1 (6 bases). The germline V gene encodes CDR1 DFQATT and CDR2 SNEGSKA (reference sequence). The CDR3 spans 13 residues. Trimming pared 3 bases from V and 8 bases from J, leaving 13 bases between. The chain's CDR3 is CSASSGGREKLFF. In DNA, the CDR3 is TGCAGTGCTAGTTCTGGGGGCCGAGAAAAACTGTTTTTT.

Many counts were recorded for this clonotype. The J gene is TRBJ1-2, the V gene TRBV15; 12 bases are shared with TRBD1. CDR1 and CDR2 from the germline V gene are LNHNV and YYDKDF (reference sequence). The CDR3 spans 16 residues. After removal of 0 bases from V and 7 bases from J, the junction contained 6 bases not matched to a gene. The CDR3 loop reads CATSRDGDRGLVGYTF. CDR3 nucleotide sequence: TGTGCCACCAGCAGAGATGGGGACAGGGGGCTGGTTGGCTACACCTTC.

This clonotype was observed many times. The V and J genes are TRBV20-1 and TRBJ1-1; D is ambiguous. Trimming pared 3 bases from V and 5 bases from J, leaving 13 bases between. This CDR3 region has 13 residues. In germline, CDR1 is DFQATT, CDR2 SNEGSKA (reference sequence). The chain's CDR3 is CSASYGLWTEAFF. The DNA of the CDR3 is TGCAGTGCTAGCTACGGGTTATGGACTGAAGCTTTCTTT.

This clonotype was detected many times. This rearrangement joins TRBV18 to TRBJ1-2; 9 nucleotides match TRBD1. The CDR3 has 14 amino acids. In germline, CDR1 is KGHSH, CDR2 LQKENI. Trimming removed 3 bases from V and 7 bases from J; junction bases left unmatched: 6. The CDR3 spells CASSPPGTGSGYTF. CDR3 bases: TGTGCCAGCTCACCCCCCGGGACAGGGTCTGGCTACACCTTC.

This clonotype was counted ten times or more. The chain joins TRBV4-3 to TRBJ2-7, with D maybe TRBD1 (5 bases). Germline loops: CDR1 LGHNA, CDR2 YSLEER. CDR3 size: 14 residues. The ends were cut back, 0 bases at V and 6 bases at J, with 12 bases in the middle. The CDR3: CASSQDGEGAEQYF. The CDR3 region has the DNA TGCGCCAGCAGCCAAGATGGGGAAGGGGCCGAGCAGTACTTC.

Many counts were recorded for this clonotype. CDR3 protein: CASSFVNSPLHF. The CDR3 DNA reads TGTGCCAGCAGCTTTGTGAATTCACCCCTCCACTTT. The chain recombines TRBV5-5 with TRBJ1-6; unclear D gene. Trimming cost V 2 bases and J 7 bases, with 4 bases left between them. CDR1 is SGHKS, CDR2 YYEKEE, per germline (reference sequence). This CDR3 has 12 amino acids.

The V gene is TRBV11-2, the J gene TRBJ2-3; the match to TRBD2 covers 13 bases. CDR3 length: 16 residues. From germline, CDR1 is SGHAT and CDR2 FQNNGV. With V trimmed by 4 bases and J by 4 bases, 5 bases remained unmatched. CDR3 DNA sequence: TGTGCCAGCAGCTCAAGACTAGCGGGAGGACCAGATACGCAGTATTTT. Translated: CASSSRLAGGPDTQYF.

The CDR3 reads CASSLQGSGTSGHYEQYF. DNA for the CDR3: TGTGCCAGCAGCTTACAAGGATCCGGGACTAGCGGACACTACGAGCAGTACTTC. This chain uses TRBV7-2 with TRBJ2-7, with TRBD2 matching over 11 bases. The CDR3 has 18 residues. Per the germline V gene, CDR1 is SGHTA and CDR2 is FQGNSA. The V gene end was trimmed by 2 bases and the J gene end by 3 bases; junction bases not matched to a gene: 12.

The genes are TRBV29-1 and TRBJ2-1, with 9 bases that match TRBD2. Per germline, CDR1 SQVTM and CDR2 ANQGSEA. The CDR3 has 16 residues. Trimming at V came to 6 bases and at J to 4 bases, leaving 13 bases not matched to a gene. CDR3 residues: CSVSYPGTSKYNEQFF. In DNA, the CDR3 is TGCAGCGTCTCCTACCCCGGGACTAGCAAATACAATGAGCAGTTCTTC.

This clonotype was picked up many times. The chain combines TRBV28 with TRBJ1-2, with D possibly matching TRBD1 (6 bases). This CDR3 has 13 residues. Germline V CDR1 and CDR2: MDHEN, SYDVKM. The germline V and J ends were trimmed by 7 bases and 4 bases, with 13 bases remaining between them. CDR3 amino acids: CASTPGGLYGYTF. The CDR3 DNA follows: TGTGCCAGCACCCCGGGGGGGCTCTATGGCTACACCTTC.

This clonotype was counted many times. The V call is TRBV28, the J call TRBJ1-1, with unresolved D. The germline V gene encodes CDR1 MDHEN and CDR2 SYDVKM. The length of the CDR3 is 16 residues. The germline V and J ends were trimmed by 2 bases and 5 bases, with 18 bases remaining between them. The CDR3 DNA sequence: TGTGCCAGCAGTTTACGAGGACGGTGGTTATTAACTGAAGCTTTCTTT. Residues: CASSLRGRWLLTEAFF. Full variable domain (outside the CDR3, taken from reference TRBV28 and TRBJ1-1): DVKVTQSSRYLVKRTGEKVFLECVQDMDHENMFWYRQDPGLGLRLIYFSYDVKMKEKGDIPEGYSVSREKKERFSLILESASTNQTSMYLCASSLRGRWLLTEAFFGQGTRLTVV.

This clonotype was detected many times. The rearrangement uses TRBV18 and TRBJ1-4, with D uncertain. The CDR3 extends over 13 amino acids. V shed 3 bases and J shed 12 bases, with 14 bases lying between them. CDR1 is KGHSH and CDR2 is LQKENI in the germline V gene. The CDR3 coding sequence is TGTGCCAGCTCACCCGGACCAGCTTTCGAACTGTTTTTT. Translation: CASSPGPAFELFF.

J is TRBJ2-6 and V is TRBV28, with TRBD1 matching over 9 bases. The CDR3 contains 19 residues. After removal of 8 bases from V and 1 base from J, the junction contained 15 bases not matched to a gene. From germline, CDR1 is MDHEN and CDR2 SYDVKM. CDR3 residues: CASLGAGTGISSGANVLTF. The CDR3, as DNA: TGTGCCAGCCTAGGGGCCGGGACAGGGATAAGTTCTGGGGCCAACGTCCTGACTTTC.

This clonotype was observed many times. The gene calls are TRBV5-1 and TRBJ2-1; D ambiguous. V was cut by 0 bases and J by 1 base, with 11 bases left in between. Per germline, CDR1 SGHRS and CDR2 YFSETQ. CDR3 length: 16 residues. The CDR3 reads CASSLERRPSYNEQFF. CDR3 DNA sequence: TGCGCCAGCAGCTTGGAGCGCAGGCCGTCCTACAATGAGCAGTTCTTC.

The chain recombines TRBV5-1 with TRBJ2-2, with 11 bases lining up with TRBD1. Looked up from germline, CDR1 is SGHRS and CDR2 is YFSETQ. V gave up 0 bases and J gave up 7 bases; unmatched junction bases: 5. The CDR3 covers 16 residues. The DNA for the CDR3 is TGCGCCAGCAGCTTGGCCGGACAGGGGGCTGTCGGGGAGCTGTTTTTT. This codes for CASSLAGQGAVGELFF.

This clonotype was counted at least ten times. The chain employs TRBV20-1 and TRBJ2-7; D gene unclear. The CDR3 loop spans 12 amino acids. Germline V gene lookup returns CDR1 DFQATT and CDR2 SNEGSKA (reference sequence). V lost 0 bases, J lost 5 bases, and 8 bases lay in between. The CDR3 nucleotides are TGCAGTGCTAGAGATATTACCCACGAGCAGTACTTC. It specifies CSARDITHEQYF.

This clonotype has at least ten counts. The rearrangement joins TRBV6-1 to TRBJ1-2; 8 bases are a match to TRBD1. The CDR3 is 15 amino acids. After removal of 5 bases from V and 2 bases from J, the junction contained 7 bases not matched to a gene. CDR1 MNHNS and CDR2 SASEGT come from the germline V gene. CDR3 bases: TGTGCCAGCAGTCAACAGTGGACAGGGAACTATGGCTACACCTTC. Encoded protein: CASSQQWTGNYGYTF.

This clonotype was recorded at least ten times. CDR3 loop: CASSLVPFEQFF. The CDR3 DNA sequence: TGTGCCAGCAGCTTAGTTCCCTTCGAGCAGTTCTTC. The gene calls are TRBV7-2 and TRBJ2-1; D is undetermined. V gave up 1 base and J gave up 10 bases, with 8 bases separating them. The CDR3 sequence is 12 residues long. Germline CDR1 and CDR2: SGHTA and FQGNSA.

This clonotype was picked up many times. This sequence joins TRBV20-1 and TRBJ1-6; TRBD1 agrees at 7 bases. CDR1 and CDR2 (germline): DFQATT, SNEGSKA (reference sequence). The CDR3 is made up of 16 amino acids. J gave up 10 bases and V 0 bases, and 12 bases lay outside the gene matches. The CDR3 sequence: CSARDSGRGLASPLHF. CDR3 in DNA: TGCAGTGCTAGAGACTCCGGGAGGGGGCTAGCCTCACCCCTCCACTTT.

Notes on this clonotype: At one end, the junction sequence differs from germline, possibly due to a read error. This rearrangement joins TRBV5-1 to TRBJ1-3, with TRBD1 as a possible D gene (6 bases). The CDR3 extends over 15 amino acids. CDR1 SGHRS and CDR2 YFSETQ come from the germline V gene. CDR3 coding DNA: TGTACCAGCAGCTTGGGCAGGGGCGCTGGAAACACCATATATTTT. Protein: CTSSLGRGAGNTIYF.